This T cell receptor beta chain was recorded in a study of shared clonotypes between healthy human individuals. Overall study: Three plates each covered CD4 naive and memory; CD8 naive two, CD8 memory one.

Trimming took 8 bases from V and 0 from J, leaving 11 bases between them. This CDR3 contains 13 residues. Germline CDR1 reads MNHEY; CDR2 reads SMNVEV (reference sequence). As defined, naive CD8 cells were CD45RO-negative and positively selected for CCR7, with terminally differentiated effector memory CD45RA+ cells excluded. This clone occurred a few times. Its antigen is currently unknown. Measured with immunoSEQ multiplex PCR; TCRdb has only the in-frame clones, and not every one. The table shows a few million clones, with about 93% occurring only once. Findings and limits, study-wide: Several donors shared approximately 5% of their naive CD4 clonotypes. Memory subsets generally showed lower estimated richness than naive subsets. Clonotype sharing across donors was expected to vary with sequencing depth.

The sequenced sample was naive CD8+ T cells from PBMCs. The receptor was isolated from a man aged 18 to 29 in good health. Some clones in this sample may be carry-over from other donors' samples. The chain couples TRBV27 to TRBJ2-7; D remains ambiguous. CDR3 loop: CASGHQSSYEQYF. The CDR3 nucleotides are TGTGCCAGCGGCCATCAGAGCTCCTACGAGCAGTACTTC.